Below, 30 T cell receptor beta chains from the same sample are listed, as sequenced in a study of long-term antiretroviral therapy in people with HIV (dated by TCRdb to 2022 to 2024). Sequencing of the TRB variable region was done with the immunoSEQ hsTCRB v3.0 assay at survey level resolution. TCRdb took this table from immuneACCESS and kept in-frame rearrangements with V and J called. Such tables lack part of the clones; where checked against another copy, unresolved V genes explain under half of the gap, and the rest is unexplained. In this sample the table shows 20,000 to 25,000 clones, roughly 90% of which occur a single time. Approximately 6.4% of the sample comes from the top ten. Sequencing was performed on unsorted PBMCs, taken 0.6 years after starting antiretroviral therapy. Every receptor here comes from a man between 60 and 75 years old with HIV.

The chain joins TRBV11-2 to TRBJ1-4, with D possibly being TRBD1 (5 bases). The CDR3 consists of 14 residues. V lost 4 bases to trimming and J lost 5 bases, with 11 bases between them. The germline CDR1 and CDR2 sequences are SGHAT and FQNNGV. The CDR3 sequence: CASSSWGENEKLFF. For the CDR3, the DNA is TGTGCCAGCAGCTCATGGGGGGAAAATGAAAAACTGTTTTTT.

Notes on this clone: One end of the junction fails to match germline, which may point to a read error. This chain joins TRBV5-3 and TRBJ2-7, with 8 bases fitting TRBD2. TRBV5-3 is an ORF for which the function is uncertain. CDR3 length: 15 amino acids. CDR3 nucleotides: TGTGCCAGCAGCTTGACGGGGGGGCCGGCCTACGAGCAGTACTTC. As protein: CASSLTGGPAYEQYF.

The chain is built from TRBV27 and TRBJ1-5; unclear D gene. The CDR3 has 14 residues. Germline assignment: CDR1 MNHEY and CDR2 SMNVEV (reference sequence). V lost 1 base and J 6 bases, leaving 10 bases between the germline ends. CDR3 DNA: TGTGCCAGCAGTTTATTGGGGTTTGGTCAGCCCCAGCATTTT. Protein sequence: CASSLLGFGQPQHF.

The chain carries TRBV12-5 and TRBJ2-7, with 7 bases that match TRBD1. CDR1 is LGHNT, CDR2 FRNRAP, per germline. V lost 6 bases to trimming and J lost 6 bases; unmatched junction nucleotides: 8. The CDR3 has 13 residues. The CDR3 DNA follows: TGTGCTAGTGGCAGAGAGACAGGGTTCGAGCAGTACTTC. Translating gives CASGRETGFEQYF.

Here the CDR3 DNA reads TGTGCCAGCAGGAGAATCCCCACCTCTCGAGCTAACTATGGCTACACCTTC. Encoded protein: CASRRIPTSRANYGYTF. V gene TRBV7-2 combines with J gene TRBJ1-2; unclear D gene. Germline V gives CDR1 SGHTA, CDR2 FQGNSA. V was clipped by 6 bases and J by 0 bases, with 20 bases between them. This CDR3 spans 17 amino acids.

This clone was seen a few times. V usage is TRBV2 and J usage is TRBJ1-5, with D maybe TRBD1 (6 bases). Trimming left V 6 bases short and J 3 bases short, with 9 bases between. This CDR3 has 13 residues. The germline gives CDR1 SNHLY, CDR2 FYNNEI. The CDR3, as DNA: TGTGCCAGCAGGACAGGATCCAATCAGCCCCAGCATTTT. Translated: CASRTGSNQPQHF.

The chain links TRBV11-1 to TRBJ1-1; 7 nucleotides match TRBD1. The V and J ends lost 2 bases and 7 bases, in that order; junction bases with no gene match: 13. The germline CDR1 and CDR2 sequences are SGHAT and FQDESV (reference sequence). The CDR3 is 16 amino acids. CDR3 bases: TGTGCCAGCAGCTTAAGTACAGGGGAACGGTTTGGTGAAGCTTTCTTT. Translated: CASSLSTGERFGEAFF.

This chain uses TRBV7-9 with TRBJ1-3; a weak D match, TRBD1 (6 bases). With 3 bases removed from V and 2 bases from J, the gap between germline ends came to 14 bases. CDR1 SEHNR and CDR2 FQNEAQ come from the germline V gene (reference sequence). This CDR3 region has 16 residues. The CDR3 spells CASSFVGGPPGNTIYF. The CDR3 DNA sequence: TGTGCCAGCAGCTTTGTCGGGGGGCCACCTGGAAACACCATATATTTT. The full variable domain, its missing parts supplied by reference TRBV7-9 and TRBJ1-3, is DTGVSQNPRHKITKRGQNVTFRCDPISEHNRLYWYRQTLGQGPEFLTYFQNEAQLEKSRLLSDRFSAERPKGSFSTLEIQRTEQGDSAMYLCASSFVGGPPGNTIYFGEGSWLTVV.

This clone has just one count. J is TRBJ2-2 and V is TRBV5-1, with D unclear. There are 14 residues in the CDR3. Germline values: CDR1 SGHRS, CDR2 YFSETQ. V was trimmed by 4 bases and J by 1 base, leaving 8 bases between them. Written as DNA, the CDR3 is TGCGCCAGCAGCCTCGCAGTGAACACCGGGGAGCTGTTTTTT. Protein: CASSLAVNTGELFF.

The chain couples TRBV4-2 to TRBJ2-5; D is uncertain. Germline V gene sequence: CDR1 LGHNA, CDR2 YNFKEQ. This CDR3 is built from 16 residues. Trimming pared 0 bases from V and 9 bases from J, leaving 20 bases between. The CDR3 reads CASSQEPGFSTMAQYF. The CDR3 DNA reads TGTGCCAGCAGCCAAGAGCCCGGGTTTAGCACAATGGCCCAGTACTTC.

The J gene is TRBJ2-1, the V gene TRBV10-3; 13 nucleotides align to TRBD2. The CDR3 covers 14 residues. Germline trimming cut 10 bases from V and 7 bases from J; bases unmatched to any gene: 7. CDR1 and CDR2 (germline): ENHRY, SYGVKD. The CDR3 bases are TGTGCCACACGGACTAGCGGGAGCCCGAATGAGCAGTTCTTC. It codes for CATRTSGSPNEQFF.

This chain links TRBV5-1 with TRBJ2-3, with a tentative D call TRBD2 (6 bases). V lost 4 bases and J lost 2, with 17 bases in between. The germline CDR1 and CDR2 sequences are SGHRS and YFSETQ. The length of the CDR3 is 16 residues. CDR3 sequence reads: CASSHGAGTDTDTQYF. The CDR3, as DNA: TGCGCCAGCAGCCACGGTGCGGGGACCGACACAGATACGCAGTATTTT.

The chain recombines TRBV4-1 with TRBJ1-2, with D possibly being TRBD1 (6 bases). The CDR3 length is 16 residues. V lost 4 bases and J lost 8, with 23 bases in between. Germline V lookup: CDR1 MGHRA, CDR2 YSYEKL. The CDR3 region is CASSPVGGRIVLGYTF. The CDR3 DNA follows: TGCGCCAGCAGCCCGGTCGGGGGGCGGATCGTGTTAGGCTACACCTTC.

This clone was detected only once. CDR3 bases: TGTGCCAGCAGTTTATATTCCGGGACAGGGGTCACCGGGGAGCTGTTTTTT. Translating gives CASSLYSGTGVTGELFF. The J gene is TRBJ2-2, the V gene TRBV27, with 10 bases that match TRBD1. The junction had 6 bases not matched to a gene; V was cut back by 1 base and J by 4 bases. Germline V gene lookup returns CDR1 MNHEY and CDR2 SMNVEV (reference sequence). The CDR3 runs to 17 residues.

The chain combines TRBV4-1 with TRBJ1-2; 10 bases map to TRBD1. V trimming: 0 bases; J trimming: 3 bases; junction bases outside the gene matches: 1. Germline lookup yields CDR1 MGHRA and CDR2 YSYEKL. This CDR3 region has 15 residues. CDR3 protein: CASSQDGTGDYGYTF. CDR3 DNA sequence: TGCGCCAGCAGCCAAGACGGGACAGGGGACTATGGCTACACCTTC.

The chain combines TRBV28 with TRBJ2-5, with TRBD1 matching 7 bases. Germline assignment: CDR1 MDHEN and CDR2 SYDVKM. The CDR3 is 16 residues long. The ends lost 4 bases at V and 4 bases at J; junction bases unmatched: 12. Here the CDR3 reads CASSSNRGWGTETQYF. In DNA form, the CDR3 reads TGTGCCAGCAGTTCGAACAGGGGATGGGGGACAGAGACCCAGTACTTC.

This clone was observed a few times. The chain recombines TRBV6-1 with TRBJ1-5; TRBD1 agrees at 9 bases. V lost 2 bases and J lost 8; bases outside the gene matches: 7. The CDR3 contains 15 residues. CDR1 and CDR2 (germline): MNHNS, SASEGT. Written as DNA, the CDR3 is TGTGCCAGCAGTGAATGGGGACAGGGAAGGAAGCCCCAGCATTTT. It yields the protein CASSEWGQGRKPQHF.

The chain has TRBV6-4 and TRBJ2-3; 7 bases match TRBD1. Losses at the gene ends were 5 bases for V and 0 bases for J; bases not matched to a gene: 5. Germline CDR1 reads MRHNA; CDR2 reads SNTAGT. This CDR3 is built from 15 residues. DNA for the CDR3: TGTGCCAGCAGTCCAACAGGGGCCAGCACAGATACGCAGTATTTT. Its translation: CASSPTGASTDTQYF.

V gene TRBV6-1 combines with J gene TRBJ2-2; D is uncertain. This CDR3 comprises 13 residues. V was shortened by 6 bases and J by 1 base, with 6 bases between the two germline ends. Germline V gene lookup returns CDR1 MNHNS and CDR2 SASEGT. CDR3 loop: CASSSGNTGELFF. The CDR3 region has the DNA TGTGCCAGCAGCTCAGGGAACACCGGGGAGCTGTTTTTT.

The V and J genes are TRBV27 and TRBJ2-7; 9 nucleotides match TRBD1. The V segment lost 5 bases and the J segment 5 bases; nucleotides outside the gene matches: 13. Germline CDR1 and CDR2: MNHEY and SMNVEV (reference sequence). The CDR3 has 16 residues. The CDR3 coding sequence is TGTGCCAGCAGTGAGGAACCGGGACAGGGTCCCCACGAGCAGTACTTC. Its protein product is CASSEEPGQGPHEQYF.

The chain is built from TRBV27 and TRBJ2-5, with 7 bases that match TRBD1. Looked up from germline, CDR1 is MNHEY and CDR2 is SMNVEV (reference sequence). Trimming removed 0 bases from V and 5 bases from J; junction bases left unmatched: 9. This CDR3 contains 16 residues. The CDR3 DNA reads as TGTGCCAGCAGTTTATCGAGGGCAGGGGGTGGGGAGACCCAGTACTTC. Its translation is CASSLSRAGGGETQYF.

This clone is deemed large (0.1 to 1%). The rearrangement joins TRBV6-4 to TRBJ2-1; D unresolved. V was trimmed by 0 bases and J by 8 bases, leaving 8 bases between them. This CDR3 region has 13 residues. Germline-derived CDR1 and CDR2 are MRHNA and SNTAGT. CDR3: CASSDSIRYEQFF. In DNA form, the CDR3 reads TGTGCCAGCAGTGACTCGATCCGTTATGAGCAGTTCTTC.

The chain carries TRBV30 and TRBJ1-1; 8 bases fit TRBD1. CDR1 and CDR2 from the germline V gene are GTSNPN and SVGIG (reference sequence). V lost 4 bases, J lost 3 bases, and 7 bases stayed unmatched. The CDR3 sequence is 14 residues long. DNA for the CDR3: TGTGCCTGGAACCTACAGGGGGGATACACTGAAGCTTTCTTT. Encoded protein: CAWNLQGGYTEAFF.

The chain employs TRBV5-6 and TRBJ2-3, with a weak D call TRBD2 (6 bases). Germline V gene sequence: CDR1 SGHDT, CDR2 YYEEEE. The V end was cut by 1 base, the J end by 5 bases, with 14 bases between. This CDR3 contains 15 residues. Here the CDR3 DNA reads TGTGCCAGCAGCTTGTTGGCTAGCGTGCTAGATACGCAGTATTTT. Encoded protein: CASSLLASVLDTQYF.

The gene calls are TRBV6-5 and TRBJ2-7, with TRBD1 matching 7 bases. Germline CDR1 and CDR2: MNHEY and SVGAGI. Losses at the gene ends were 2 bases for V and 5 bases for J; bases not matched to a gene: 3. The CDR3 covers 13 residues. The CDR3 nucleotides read TGTGCCAGCAGTTACGGCAGGGGGAACGAGCAGTACTTC. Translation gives CASSYGRGNEQYF.

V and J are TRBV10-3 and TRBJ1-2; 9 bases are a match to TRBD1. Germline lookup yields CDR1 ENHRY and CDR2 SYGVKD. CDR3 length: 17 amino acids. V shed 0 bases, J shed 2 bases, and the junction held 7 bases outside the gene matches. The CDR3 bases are TGTGCCATCAGTGAGTCTTCATCGGGACAGGGAAACTATGGCTACACCTTC. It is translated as CAISESSSGQGNYGYTF.

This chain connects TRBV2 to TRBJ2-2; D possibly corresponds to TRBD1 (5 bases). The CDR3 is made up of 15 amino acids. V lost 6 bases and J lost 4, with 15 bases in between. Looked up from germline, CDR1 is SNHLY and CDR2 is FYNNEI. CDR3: CASSQEGVGTGELFF. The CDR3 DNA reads TGTGCCAGCAGCCAGGAAGGGGTAGGCACCGGGGAGCTGTTTTTT. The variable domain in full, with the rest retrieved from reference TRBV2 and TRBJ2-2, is EPEVTQTPSHQVTQMGQEVILRCVPISNHLYFYWYRQILGQKVEFLVSFYNNEISEKSEIFDDQFSVERPDGSNFTLKIRSTKLEDSAMYFCASSQEGVGTGELFFGEGSRLTVL.

The CDR3 is CASSTLQGWGEAFF. The DNA of the CDR3 is TGTGCCAGCAGCACATTGCAGGGGTGGGGTGAAGCTTTCTTT. V usage is TRBV7-6 and J usage is TRBJ1-1, with D maybe TRBD1 (6 bases). Germline CDR1 is SGHVS and CDR2 is FNYEAQ. Deletions cut 5 bases from V and 7 bases from J, with 17 bases between. CDR3 size: 14 residues.

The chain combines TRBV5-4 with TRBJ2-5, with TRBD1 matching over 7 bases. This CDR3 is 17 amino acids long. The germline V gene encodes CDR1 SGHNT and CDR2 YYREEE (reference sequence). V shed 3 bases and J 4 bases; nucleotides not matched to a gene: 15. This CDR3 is CASSSGAQRGGIETQYF. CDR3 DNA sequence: TGTGCCAGCAGCTCGGGCGCCCAGAGAGGGGGCATAGAGACCCAGTACTTC.

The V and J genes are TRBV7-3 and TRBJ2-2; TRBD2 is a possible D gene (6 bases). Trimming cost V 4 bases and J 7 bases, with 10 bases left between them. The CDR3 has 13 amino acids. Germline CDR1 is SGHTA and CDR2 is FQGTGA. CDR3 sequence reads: CASSSLANGELFF. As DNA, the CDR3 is TGTGCCAGCAGCTCACTAGCCAACGGGGAGCTGTTTTTT. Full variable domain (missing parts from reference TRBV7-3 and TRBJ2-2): GAGVSQTPSNKVTEKGKYVELRCDPISGHTALYWYRQSLGQGPEFLIYFQGTGAADDSGLPNDRFFAVRPEGSVSTLKIQRTERGDSAVYLCASSSLANGELFFGEGSRLTVL.